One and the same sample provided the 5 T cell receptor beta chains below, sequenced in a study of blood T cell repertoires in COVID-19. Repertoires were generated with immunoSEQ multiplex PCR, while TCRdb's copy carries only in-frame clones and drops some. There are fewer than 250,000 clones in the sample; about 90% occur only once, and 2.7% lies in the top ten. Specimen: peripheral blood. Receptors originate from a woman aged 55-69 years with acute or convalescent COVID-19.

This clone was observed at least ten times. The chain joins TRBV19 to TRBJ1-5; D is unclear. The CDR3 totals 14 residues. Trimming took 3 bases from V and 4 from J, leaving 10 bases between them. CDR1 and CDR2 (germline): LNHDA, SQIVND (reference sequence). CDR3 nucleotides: TGTGCCAGTAGTATCAATTACAGTAATCAGCCCCAGCATTTT. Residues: CASSINYSNQPQHF.

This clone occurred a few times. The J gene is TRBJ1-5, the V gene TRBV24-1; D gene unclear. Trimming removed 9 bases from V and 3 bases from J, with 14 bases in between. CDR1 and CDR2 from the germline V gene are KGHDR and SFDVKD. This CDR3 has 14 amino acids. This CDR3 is CATGDDLTNQPQHF. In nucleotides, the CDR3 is TGTGCCACCGGAGACGATTTAACCAATCAGCCCCAGCATTTT.

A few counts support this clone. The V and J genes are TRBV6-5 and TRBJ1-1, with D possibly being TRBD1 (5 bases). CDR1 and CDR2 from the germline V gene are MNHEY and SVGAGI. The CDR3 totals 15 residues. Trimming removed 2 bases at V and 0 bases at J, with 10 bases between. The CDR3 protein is CASSYRQGLNTEAFF. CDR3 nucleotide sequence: TGTGCCAGCAGTTACCGGCAGGGTTTGAACACTGAAGCTTTCTTT.

CDR3 DNA sequence: TGTGCCAGCAGTACCAGGGGTTTGGGGAATGAAAAACTGTTTTTT. Its protein is CASSTRGLGNEKLFF. V is TRBV27 and J is TRBJ1-4, with a weak D call TRBD1 (6 bases). Per germline, CDR1 MNHEY and CDR2 SMNVEV (reference sequence). Between the trimmed V and J ends, which lost 5 bases and 5 bases, there was a span of 15 bases. The CDR3 length is 15 residues.

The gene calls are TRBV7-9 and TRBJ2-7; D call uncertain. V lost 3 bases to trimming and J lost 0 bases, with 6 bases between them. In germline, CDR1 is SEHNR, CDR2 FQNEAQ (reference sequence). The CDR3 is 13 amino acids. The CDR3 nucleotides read TGTGCCAGCAGCTTTTACAGCTCCTACGAGCAGTACTTC. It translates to CASSFYSSYEQYF.